A single sample is the source of the 11 T cell receptor beta chains below, sequenced in a study of T cell responses to AZD1222 COVID-19 vaccine. Generated by immunoSEQ multiplex PCR, the TCRdb table keeps only in-frame clones and is missing some. The sample includes more than 150,000 clones, about 87% of them seen just once. The sequenced sample was peripheral blood, obtained on day 0 of AZD1222 vaccination. All receptors derive from an adult in good health.

The CDR3 nucleotides read TGCGCCAGCAGCCGACAAGATTCACCCCTCCACTTT. Its translation: CASSRQDSPLHF. The rearrangement links TRBV10-1 to TRBJ1-6, with D uncertain. V was cut by 6 bases and J by 8 bases, with 8 bases left in between. CDR3 length: 12 amino acids. Germline V gene sequence: CDR1 WNHNN, CDR2 SYGVQD (reference sequence).

The DNA for the CDR3 is TGTGCCAGCAGCGTAGGTCTCAGGGGCGTCTCTGGAAACACCATATATTTT. Amino acids: CASSVGLRGVSGNTIYF. The gene calls are TRBV9 and TRBJ1-3; possible D gene TRBD1, 6 bases. This CDR3 has 17 residues. CDR1 is SGDLS and CDR2 is YYNGEE in the germline V gene. Between the trimmed V and J ends, which lost 0 bases and 0 bases, there was a span of 13 bases.

In its sample, this clone was seen once. The chain has TRBV28 and TRBJ2-5; a possible D gene is TRBD2 (6 bases). Germline loops: CDR1 MDHEN, CDR2 SYDVKM. The ends were cut back, 8 bases at V and 1 base at J, with 8 bases in the middle. The length of the CDR3 is 12 residues. The CDR3 DNA is TGTGCCAGCCGCGGGGTCCAAGAGACCCAGTACTTC. Translating it yields CASRGVQETQYF.

The chain combines TRBV27 with TRBJ2-2, with 7 positions matching TRBD2. The CDR3 runs to 16 residues. Germline lookup yields CDR1 MNHEY and CDR2 SMNVEV (reference sequence). Trimming took 1 base from V and 3 from J; bases not matched to a gene: 5. The CDR3 sequence is CASSLWASGDTGELFF. In DNA form, the CDR3 reads TGTGCCAGCAGTTTATGGGCTAGCGGAGACACCGGGGAGCTGTTTTTT.

This chain uses TRBV5-8 with TRBJ2-7; D ambiguous. With 1 base removed from V and 2 bases from J, the gap between germline ends came to 7 bases. Germline V gives CDR1 SGHTS, CDR2 YDEGEE. The CDR3 contains 13 residues. DNA of the CDR3: TGTGCCAGCAGCTTGATAACCCCCTACGAGCAGTACTTC. As protein: CASSLITPYEQYF.

The chain combines TRBV3-1 (or the pseudogene TRBV3-2) with TRBJ2-7; 8 nucleotides align to TRBD2. Germline trimming cut 4 bases from V and 5 bases from J; bases unmatched to any gene: 10. CDR3 length: 15 residues. CDR1 LGHDT and CDR2 YNNKEL come from the germline V gene (reference sequence). DNA of the CDR3: TGTGCCAGCAGCCGTAAAGGCGGGAGGAAGAACGAGCAGTACTTC. Translation gives CASSRKGGRKNEQYF.

This chain links TRBV5-4 with TRBJ1-2; TRBD1 matches at 7 bases. Germline values: CDR1 SGHNT, CDR2 YYREEE (reference sequence). V was pared by 3 bases and J by 4 bases, with 6 bases of the junction left unmatched. This CDR3 is 14 amino acids long. The CDR3 DNA is TGTGCCAGCAGCTCCGGACAGGAGATCTATGGCTACACCTTC. Amino acid sequence: CASSSGQEIYGYTF. Full variable domain (remainder filled in from reference TRBV5-4 and TRBJ1-2): ETGVTQSPTHLIKTRGQQVTLRCSSQSGHNTVSWYQQALGQGPQFIFQYYREEENGRGNFPPRFSGLQFPNYSSELNVNALELDDSALYLCASSSGQEIYGYTFGSGTRLTVV.

The chain carries TRBV9 and TRBJ1-6, with 8 bases lining up with TRBD1. The length of the CDR3 is 15 residues. Germline trimming cut 4 bases from V and 8 bases from J; bases unmatched to any gene: 8. Germline loops: CDR1 SGDLS, CDR2 YYNGEE. CDR3 in amino acids: CASSQTGGFYSPLHF. In nucleotides, the CDR3 is TGTGCCAGCAGCCAAACAGGGGGGTTTTATTCACCCCTCCACTTT.

The sample holds one count of this clone. This chain uses TRBV2 with TRBJ1-5; TRBD1 is a possible D gene (6 bases). The germline gives CDR1 SNHLY, CDR2 FYNNEI. The CDR3 length is 14 residues. Between the trimmed V and J ends, which lost 6 bases and 9 bases, there was a span of 18 bases. CDR3 amino acids: CASRERTALGPQHF. The CDR3 bases are TGTGCCAGCAGAGAACGGACAGCTCTTGGGCCCCAGCATTTT.

The J gene is TRBJ1-2, the V gene TRBV6-4, with D perhaps matching TRBD1 (6 bases). With 4 bases removed from V and 3 bases from J, the gap between germline ends came to 12 bases. CDR1 is MRHNA and CDR2 is SNTAGT in the germline V gene. The CDR3 is 14 residues long. CDR3 protein: CASSVNEGDYGYTF. The CDR3 bases are TGTGCCAGCAGTGTTAACGAGGGGGACTATGGCTACACCTTC.

The genes are TRBV3-1 (or the pseudogene TRBV3-2) and TRBJ2-7, with D possibly TRBD1 on 6 matching bases. Germline CDR1 and CDR2: LGHDT and YNNKEL (reference sequence). The CDR3 is 15 amino acids. V dropped 2 bases and J dropped 2 bases, with 13 bases sitting between them. CDR3 sequence: CASSQRSGAPYEQYF. The DNA of the CDR3 is TGTGCCAGCAGCCAACGGTCAGGGGCGCCCTACGAGCAGTACTTC.